Presented here are 25 T cell receptor beta chains from one specimen sequenced in a study of blood T cell repertoires in COVID-19. Only in-frame clones appear in the TCRdb table, and some are missing; sequencing was by immunoSEQ multiplex PCR. The repertoire has about 330,000 clones, around 89% of them found once; the top ten carry more than 3%. Input material: peripheral blood. These receptors were taken from a woman aged 45 to 65 with active or convalescent COVID-19.

The V call is TRBV5-1, the J call TRBJ1-2; a possible D gene is TRBD1 (6 bases). Between the trimmed V and J ends, which lost 0 bases and 4 bases, there was a span of 10 bases. This CDR3 has 14 amino acids. The germline V gene encodes CDR1 SGHRS and CDR2 YFSETQ. As DNA, the CDR3 is TGCGCCAGCAGCTTGGGGACAGATTCCTATGGCTACACCTTC. Residues: CASSLGTDSYGYTF.

This clone occurred a few times. This sequence joins TRBV12-3 or TRBV12-4 and TRBJ1-2, with 8 nucleotides matching TRBD1. J gave up 7 bases and V 7 bases, and 8 bases lay outside the gene matches. The CDR3 is 13 amino acids. CDR3 protein: CASNQGAHAGYTF. CDR3 in DNA: TGTGCCAGCAACCAGGGGGCGCACGCTGGCTACACCTTC.

The chain combines TRBV5-5 with TRBJ2-3; D gene uncertain. V shed 5 bases and J shed 6 bases, with 10 bases lying between them. Germline V lookup: CDR1 SGHKS, CDR2 YYEKEE (reference sequence). The CDR3 extends over 12 amino acids. The CDR3 nucleotides read TGTGCCAGCAGATCCGCCCAGGATACGCAGTATTTT. Amino acid sequence: CASRSAQDTQYF.

The chain couples TRBV9 to TRBJ1-2; TRBD1 is a possible D gene (6 bases). Between the trimmed V and J ends, which lost 3 bases and 8 bases, there was a span of 11 bases. The germline V gene has CDR1 SGDLS and CDR2 YYNGEE. The CDR3 is 12 residues long. The DNA for the CDR3 is TGTGCCAGCAGCGGTACAGGGTCAGGCTACACCTTC. Translated: CASSGTGSGYTF.

The rearrangement joins TRBV27 to TRBJ1-6, with D uncertain. CDR1 MNHEY and CDR2 SMNVEV come from the germline V gene (reference sequence). CDR3 size: 16 residues. V was clipped by 6 bases and J by 4 bases, with 16 bases between them. The chain's CDR3 is CASRSRSEGYNSPLHF. For the CDR3, the DNA is TGTGCCAGCAGGTCGCGGTCGGAGGGATATAATTCACCCCTCCACTTT.

DNA of the CDR3: TGTGCCAGCAGCCAAGGGACAGGTTATTTTTACGAGCAGTACTTC. Residues: CASSQGTGYFYEQYF. The chain joins TRBV7-9 to TRBJ2-7; 8 bases map to TRBD1. V lost 5 bases, J lost 4 bases, and 10 bases stayed unmatched. This CDR3 has 15 residues. Germline assignment: CDR1 SEHNR and CDR2 FQNEAQ (reference sequence).

The genes are TRBV4-1 and TRBJ2-1; the D gene is possibly TRBD2 (6 bases). In germline, CDR1 is MGHRA, CDR2 YSYEKL. Trimming removed 8 bases from V and 0 bases from J, with 11 bases in between. The CDR3 runs to 14 residues. The CDR3 nucleotides read TGCGCCAGCGGCGGGACGAGCTCCTACAATGAGCAGTTCTTC. Its translation: CASGGTSSYNEQFF.

CDR3 protein: CASSLRGSYEQYF. The CDR3 nucleotides read TGTGCCAGCAGTTTAAGGGGATCCTACGAGCAGTACTTC. V gene TRBV7-9 combines with J gene TRBJ2-7; D is perhaps TRBD1 (5 bases). This CDR3 contains 13 residues. V gave up 6 bases and J gave up 1 base, with 10 bases separating them. The germline V gene encodes CDR1 SEHNR and CDR2 FQNEAQ (reference sequence).

To note about this clone: The same CDR3 can be traced to other DNA sequences in this sample. The V and J genes are TRBV4-1 and TRBJ1-4, with a possible D match to TRBD1 (5 bases). Trimming took off 0 bases at V and 4 bases at J, with 9 bases between the two ends. This CDR3 spans 15 amino acids. CDR1 is MGHRA and CDR2 is YSYEKL in the germline V gene. CDR3 loop: CASSQEGGVNEKLFF. The CDR3 nucleotides are TGCGCCAGCAGCCAAGAGGGGGGGGTTAATGAAAAACTGTTTTTT.

The rearrangement joins TRBV2 to TRBJ2-3, with 8 bases matching TRBD1. CDR1 and CDR2 from the germline V gene are SNHLY and FYNNEI. With V trimmed by 3 bases and J by 2 bases, 1 base remained unmatched. This CDR3 has 14 residues. As DNA, the CDR3 is TGTGCCAGCAGTGAGGACAGGGACACAGATACGCAGTATTTT. Translation: CASSEDRDTDTQYF.

V gene TRBV6-2 or TRBV6-3 combines with J gene TRBJ1-5; 7 bases are a match to TRBD1. Germline assignment: CDR1 MNHEY and CDR2 SVGEGT. CDR3 size: 15 residues. The trim removed 6 bases at V and 5 bases at J, leaving 10 bases unmatched. CDR3: CASSQTTRGDQPQHF. CDR3 nucleotides: TGTGCCAGCAGCCAAACTACCAGGGGGGATCAGCCCCAGCATTTT.

V and J are TRBV7-2 and TRBJ1-2; 9 bases are shared with TRBD1. The CDR3 contains 15 residues. In germline, CDR1 is SGHTA, CDR2 FQGNSA. V lost 0 bases to trimming and J lost 6 bases; unmatched junction nucleotides: 5. CDR3 coding DNA: TGTGCCAGCAGCTTAGCAAGGACAGGGGCCCATGGCTACACCTTC. The encoded protein is CASSLARTGAHGYTF.

This rearrangement joins TRBV2 to TRBJ1-3; TRBD1 aligns across 9 bases. The germline V gene has CDR1 SNHLY and CDR2 FYNNEI. V gave up 1 base and J gave up 0 bases; unmatched junction bases: 7. This CDR3 has 18 amino acids. CDR3 region: CASSEGLGTGSSGNTIYF. For the CDR3, the DNA is TGTGCCAGCAGTGAAGGCCTTGGGACAGGGAGCTCTGGAAACACCATATATTTT.

Only a few counts were recorded for this clone. The chain uses TRBV6-4 and TRBJ1-1; no clear D gene. Looked up from germline, CDR1 is MRHNA and CDR2 is SNTAGT. This CDR3 has 13 residues. V was pared by 4 bases and J by 4 bases, with 10 bases between. Written as DNA, the CDR3 is TGTGCCAGCAGTGCTACTTTGTTCACTGAAGCTTTCTTT. This gives the protein CASSATLFTEAFF.

This clone was observed many times. The gene calls are TRBV7-9 and TRBJ1-2, with 8 bases matching TRBD1. Germline assignment: CDR1 SEHNR and CDR2 FQNEAQ (reference sequence). This CDR3 is built from 14 residues. The ends lost 6 bases at V and 5 bases at J; junction bases unmatched: 8. For the CDR3, the DNA is TGTGCCAGCAGTAAAGGACAGGGTAGTTATGGCTACACCTTC. Its protein product is CASSKGQGSYGYTF.

V and J are TRBV29-1 and TRBJ2-1, with a possible D match to TRBD2 (6 bases). The CDR3 has 14 residues. Per the germline V gene, CDR1 is SQVTM and CDR2 is ANQGSEA. V was clipped by 4 bases and J by 6 bases, with 16 bases between them. The CDR3 bases are TGCAGCGTTGGTAGCACCTGGGAGGCCAATGAGCAGTTCTTC. It yields the protein CSVGSTWEANEQFF.

This clone was detected once. CDR3 in DNA: TGTGCCACCTCTGCTGGCGGGAGGGTGAGCACAGATACGCAGTATTTT. This translates into CATSAGGRVSTDTQYF. The chain uses TRBV28 and TRBJ2-3; the match to TRBD2 covers 9 bases. From germline, CDR1 is MDHEN and CDR2 SYDVKM. The length of the CDR3 is 16 residues. The trim removed 10 bases at V and 0 bases at J, leaving 11 bases unmatched.

This clone occurred a few times. J is TRBJ1-2 and V is TRBV7-2, with D unresolved. Germline lookup yields CDR1 SGHTA and CDR2 FQGNSA. The V gene lost 2 bases and the J gene lost 2 bases, with 9 bases spanning the gap. The CDR3 runs to 14 residues. The DNA of the CDR3 is TGTGCCAGCAGCTTATCTAACGGGAACTATGGCTACACCTTC. Its translation is CASSLSNGNYGYTF.

The rearrangement joins TRBV2 to TRBJ2-5, with 7 bases matching TRBD2. The germline gives CDR1 SNHLY, CDR2 FYNNEI. The CDR3 is 14 residues long. The trim removed 6 bases at V and 8 bases at J, leaving 12 bases unmatched. Written as DNA, the CDR3 is TGTGCCAGCAGCGTCCAAAGCGGGATGCGTACCCAGTACTTC. As protein: CASSVQSGMRTQYF.

This clone was detected once. The chain carries TRBV30 and TRBJ2-1, with D possibly TRBD1 on 5 matching bases. Trimming cost V 2 bases and J 9 bases, with 8 bases left between them. Germline loops: CDR1 GTSNPN, CDR2 SVGIG (reference sequence). The CDR3 consists of 11 residues. The CDR3 bases are TGTGCCTGGAGTTTGGGGCTTGAGCAGTTCTTC. It translates to CAWSLGLEQFF.

This clone was picked up a small number of times. J is TRBJ2-2 and V is TRBV5-1; maybe TRBD1 (6 bases). Per germline, CDR1 SGHRS and CDR2 YFSETQ. CDR3 size: 15 residues. The V gene lost 5 bases and the J gene lost 4 bases, with 15 bases spanning the gap. The chain's CDR3 is CASSSQTGITGELFF. In DNA, the CDR3 is TGCGCCAGCAGTTCTCAAACAGGGATCACCGGGGAGCTGTTTTTT. Drawing the rest from reference TRBV5-1 and TRBJ2-2, the complete variable domain is KAGVTQTPRYLIKTRGQQVTLSCSPISGHRSVSWYQQTPGQGLQFLFEYFSETQRNKGNFPGRFSGRQFSNSRSEMNVSTLELGDSALYLCASSSQTGITGELFFGEGSRLTVL.

The DNA of the CDR3 is TGTGCCAGCAGTTTGGGAGGGTCCGGCAATCAGCCCCAGCATTTT. This translates into CASSLGGSGNQPQHF. V gene TRBV28 combines with J gene TRBJ1-5; D remains ambiguous. The V end was cut by 3 bases, the J end by 2 bases, with 11 bases between. This CDR3 has 15 residues. Germline V gene sequence: CDR1 MDHEN, CDR2 SYDVKM.

This chain uses TRBV6-2 or TRBV6-3 with TRBJ2-5, with 11 nucleotides matching TRBD2. There are 16 residues in the CDR3. The ends lost 6 bases at V and 3 bases at J; junction bases unmatched: 9. The V gene's germline CDR1 is MNHEY and CDR2 SVGEGT. This CDR3 reads CASRPKPGLAEETQYF. CDR3 nucleotide sequence: TGTGCCAGCAGACCTAAGCCGGGACTAGCGGAAGAGACCCAGTACTTC.

This rearrangement joins TRBV27 to TRBJ2-1, with D maybe TRBD1 (5 bases). This CDR3 has 16 residues. The ends were cut back, 3 bases at V and 0 bases at J, with 12 bases in the middle. Germline V gene sequence: CDR1 MNHEY, CDR2 SMNVEV (reference sequence). CDR3 nucleotides: TGTGCCAGCAGTTTCGTCGGGCAGGGCTCCTACAATGAGCAGTTCTTC. It codes for CASSFVGQGSYNEQFF.

The V call is TRBV5-1, the J call TRBJ1-6, with TRBD1 identical over 7 bases. Germline V CDR1 and CDR2: SGHRS, YFSETQ. Trimming removed 4 bases from V and 7 bases from J; junction bases left unmatched: 5. The CDR3 totals 14 residues. The CDR3 reads CASSPGTANSPLHF. The CDR3 coding sequence is TGCGCCAGCAGCCCGGGGACAGCCAATTCACCCCTCCACTTT.